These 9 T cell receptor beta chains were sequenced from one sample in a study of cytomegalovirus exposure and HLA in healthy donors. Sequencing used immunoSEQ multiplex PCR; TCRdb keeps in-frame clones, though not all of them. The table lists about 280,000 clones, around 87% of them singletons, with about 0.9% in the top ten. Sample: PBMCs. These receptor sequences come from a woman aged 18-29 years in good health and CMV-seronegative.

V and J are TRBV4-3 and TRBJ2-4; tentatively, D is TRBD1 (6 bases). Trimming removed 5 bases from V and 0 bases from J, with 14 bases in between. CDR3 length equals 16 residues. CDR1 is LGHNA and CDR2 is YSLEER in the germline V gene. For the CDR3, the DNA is TGCGCCAGCAGCTACGCTTCAGGGGAAGCCAAAAACATTCAGTACTTC. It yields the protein CASSYASGEAKNIQYF.

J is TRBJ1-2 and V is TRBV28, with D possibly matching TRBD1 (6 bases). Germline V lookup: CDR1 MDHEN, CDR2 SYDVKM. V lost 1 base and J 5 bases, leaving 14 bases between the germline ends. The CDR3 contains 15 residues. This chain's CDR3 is CASSLSGGLWYGYTF. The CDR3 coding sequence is TGTGCCAGCAGTTTATCCGGGGGGCTCTGGTATGGCTACACCTTC.

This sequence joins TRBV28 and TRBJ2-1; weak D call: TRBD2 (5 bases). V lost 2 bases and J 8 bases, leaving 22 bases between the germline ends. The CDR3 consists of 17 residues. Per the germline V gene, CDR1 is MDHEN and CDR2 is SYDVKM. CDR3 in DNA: TGTGCCAGCAGTTTAGACACCCGAGTAGAGGGTCCCGATGAGCAGTTCTTC. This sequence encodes CASSLDTRVEGPDEQFF.

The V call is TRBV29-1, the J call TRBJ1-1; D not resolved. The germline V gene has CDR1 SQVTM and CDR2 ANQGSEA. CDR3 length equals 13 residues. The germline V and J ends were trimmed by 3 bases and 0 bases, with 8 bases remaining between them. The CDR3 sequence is CSVERLLNTEAFF. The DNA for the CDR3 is TGCAGCGTTGAGAGGCTTTTGAACACTGAAGCTTTCTTT.

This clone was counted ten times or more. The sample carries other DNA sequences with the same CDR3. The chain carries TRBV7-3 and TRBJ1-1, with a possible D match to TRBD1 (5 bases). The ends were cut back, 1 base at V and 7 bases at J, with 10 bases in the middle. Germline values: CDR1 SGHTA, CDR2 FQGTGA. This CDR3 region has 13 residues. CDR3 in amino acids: CASSLKVRDEAFF. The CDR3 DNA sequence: TGTGCCAGCAGCTTAAAGGTCAGGGATGAAGCTTTCTTT.

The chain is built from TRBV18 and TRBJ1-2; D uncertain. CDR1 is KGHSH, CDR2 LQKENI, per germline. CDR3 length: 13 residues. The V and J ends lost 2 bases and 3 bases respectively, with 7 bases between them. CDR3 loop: CASSPGEYYGYTF. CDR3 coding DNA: TGTGCCAGCTCACCAGGGGAGTACTATGGCTACACCTTC.

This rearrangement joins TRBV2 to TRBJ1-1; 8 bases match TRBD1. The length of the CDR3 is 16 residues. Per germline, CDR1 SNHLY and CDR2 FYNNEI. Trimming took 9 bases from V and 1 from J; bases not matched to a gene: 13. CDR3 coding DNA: TGTGCCAGGAGGGATCCTGCCGGGACAGGGAACACTGAAGCTTTCTTT. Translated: CARRDPAGTGNTEAFF.

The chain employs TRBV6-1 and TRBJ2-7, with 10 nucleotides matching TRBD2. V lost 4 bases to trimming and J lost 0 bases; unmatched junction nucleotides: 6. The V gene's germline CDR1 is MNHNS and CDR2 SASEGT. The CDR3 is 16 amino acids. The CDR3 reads CASSVPSGSLSYEQYF. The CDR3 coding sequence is TGTGCCAGCAGTGTTCCTAGCGGGAGTCTCTCCTACGAGCAGTACTTC.

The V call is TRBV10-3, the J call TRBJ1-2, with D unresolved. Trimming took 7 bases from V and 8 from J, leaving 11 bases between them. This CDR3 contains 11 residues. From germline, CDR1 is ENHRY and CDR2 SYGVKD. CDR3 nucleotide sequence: TGTGCCATCACCGCCACGGAGGGCTACACCTTC. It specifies CAITATEGYTF.